The source of this T cell receptor beta chain is a study of Graves' ophthalmopathy and Graves' hyperthyroidism. At the level of the study: At the time of initial diagnosis and before any treatment, peripheral blood was collected. Study-wide results and caveats: Ophthalmopathy progression prediction by the model yielded a sensitivity of approximately 70% and a specificity of under 80%. A classifier, a 13-signature model, separated ophthalmopathy from stable hyperthyroidism with approximately 88% sensitivity and about 81% specificity.

Amplification of TCR beta CDR3 regions used RNA transcripts. Investigators did first-round RT-PCR with HTBI primers, then second-round multiplex PCR. TCRdb recomputed calls from the multiplex PCR reads with MiXCR, one row per CDR3 protein. In the table there are fewer than 600,000 distinct CDR3 sequences, about an eighth of which are singletons. Ten or more counts support this clonotype. Its matching antigen is unknown. From germline, CDR1 is SEHNR and CDR2 FQNEAQ (reference sequence). Trimming removed 5 bases from V and 8 bases from J, with 12 bases in between. This CDR3 is built from 12 residues. This sequence was found in a woman aged 25-40 years with Graves' ophthalmopathy. The chain links TRBV7-9 to TRBJ2-5; TRBD2 is a possible D gene (6 bases). Input material: blood. The CDR3 sequence is CASSRPRGTQYF. CDR3 sequence (DNA): TGTGCCAGCAGCCGACCGCGGGGTACCCAGTACTTC.